This T cell receptor (beta chain) was retrieved from a study of OX40 agonist ivuxolimab in advanced cancers. Whole-study context: Dose-escalation patients were diagnosed with hepatocellular carcinoma, melanoma, renal cell cancer or head and neck cancer.

This clone was recorded only once. Its matching antigen is unknown. Method: immunoSEQ multiplex PCR; TCRdb's copy keeps in-frame clones and lacks some. The sample has about 75,000 clones, under 95% seen once. The CDR3 runs to 17 residues. In germline, CDR1 is MNHEY, CDR2 SMNVEV (reference sequence). Trimming removed 5 bases from V and 0 bases from J; junction bases left unmatched: 6. Findings and caveats of the study: The average count of expanded clones was higher among CD8+ T cells than among CD4+. Clonal expansion from baseline to week 6 occurred in both CD4+ and CD8+ T cells.

Sequencing was performed on CD4+ or CD8+ T cells sorted from blood, taken in a trial of the OX40 agonist ivuxolimab. The rearrangement links TRBV27 to TRBJ1-3, with 11 bases lining up with TRBD1. This clonotype originated in an adult with an advanced solid tumor such as melanoma, head and neck, liver or kidney cancer. The CDR3: CASSPRDRGSSGNTIYF. CDR3 in DNA: TGTGCCAGCAGTCCTCGGGACAGGGGGTCCTCTGGAAACACCATATATTTT.